A selection of T cell receptor beta chains follows, all from one sample in a study of T cell responses to AZD1222 COVID-19 vaccine. TCRdb's table, derived via immunoSEQ multiplex PCR, lists solely in-frame clones and lacks some. The sample yields roughly 200,000 clones, more than 85% seen once. Specimen: peripheral blood, collected 28 days after the second AZD1222 dose. Receptors originate from an adult who received the AZD1222 COVID-19 vaccine. The CDR3 runs from the conserved cysteine through the conserved F or W. Each record gives: clone size, J gene, D gene, V gene, CDR3 DNA, CDR3 protein. A D gene is named only where the DNA matches it firmly. Rows may omit the clone size; those that give it use once, few, many or a size class.

>.|TRBJ1-1|.|TRBV19
TGTGCCAGTAGTACCTCACGGAACACTGAAGCTTTCTTT
CASSTSRNTEAFF
>few|TRBJ2-2|TRBD2|TRBV2
TGTGCCAGCAGGGCCCCGGGACTAACGAACACCGGGGAGCTGTTTTTT
CASRAPGLTNTGELFF
>.|TRBJ2-1|TRBD2|TRBV10-3
TGTGCCATCAGTGAGGGAGGGACTAGCGGGAGTACGATGAATGAGCAGTTCTTC
CAISEGGTSGSTMNEQFF
>.|TRBJ1-4|.|TRBV11-2
TGTGCCAGCAGCTCCCGGCCCCCGATTAATGAAAAACTGTTTTTT
CASSSRPPINEKLFF
>.|TRBJ1-1|.|TRBV19
TGTGCCAGTAGTATAGGCCCCAGGACTGAAGCTTTCTTT
CASSIGPRTEAFF
>.|TRBJ2-2|TRBD1|TRBV7-3
TGTGCCAGCAGCCCCCCCGGACAGGGAAGATGGACCGGGGAGCTGTTTTTT
CASSPPGQGRWTGELFF
>.|TRBJ2-7|TRBD2|TRBV7-2
TGTGCCAGCAGCTTCGGACTAGCGGGGGAGACCTACGAGCAGTACTTC
CASSFGLAGETYEQYF
>.|TRBJ2-5|.|TRBV4-1
TGCGCCAGCAGCCAAAACCGCCTCAGCGGTCTGGGCCAAGAGACCCAGTACTTC
CASSQNRLSGLGQETQYF
>.|TRBJ1-2|TRBD1|TRBV6-6
TGTGCCAGCAGTTACGGGACAGAGTTATATGGCTACACCTTC
CASSYGTELYGYTF
>.|TRBJ1-6|.|TRBV30
TGTGCCTGGAGGGGCGGGCCCCCCGGGGGGACCCTCCACTTT
CAWRGGPPGGTLHF
>.|TRBJ1-4|.|TRBV7-8
TGTGCCAGCAGCTCCGTTGAGACAACTAATGAAAAACTGTTTTTT
CASSSVETTNEKLFF
>.|TRBJ2-2|TRBD2|TRBV7-3
TGTGCCAGCAGCTTAGGTAGCGGGAGAGGGACCGGGGAGCTGTTTTTT
CASSLGSGRGTGELFF
>once|TRBJ1-1|.|TRBV3-1/TRBV3-2
TGTGCCAGCAGCCAGGGGTACACTGAAGCTTTCTTT
CASSQGYTEAFF
>.|TRBJ1-1|.|TRBV5-1
TGCGCCAGTAGACCGTCCCTGAACACTGAAGCTTTCTTT
CASRPSLNTEAFF
>.|TRBJ2-7|.|TRBV3-1/TRBV3-2
TGTGCCAGCAGCCAAGATCGCGGGCAGTACTTC
CASSQDRGQYF
>.|TRBJ1-1|.|TRBV5-1
TGCGCCAGCAGAGAAAACGCCGGTATTCACACTGAAGCTTTCTTT
CASRENAGIHTEAFF
>.|TRBJ1-4|.|TRBV4-1
TGCGCCAGCAGCCAAGAAGGAAGCCCGGCAACTAATGAAAAACTGTTTTTT
CASSQEGSPATNEKLFF
>.|TRBJ1-6|.|TRBV11-2
TGTGCCAGCAGCTTAGATGGGGTCAGGGGTAATTCACCCCTCCACTTT
CASSLDGVRGNSPLHF
>.|TRBJ2-5|TRBD2|TRBV6-5
TGTGCCAGCAGCAGACTAGCGGGGGGTACAGAGACCCAGTACTTC
CASSRLAGGTETQYF
>.|TRBJ2-1|TRBD2|TRBV7-9
TGTGCCAGCAGCTTACGGACTAGCGGGAGGGGCAATGAGCAGTTCTTC
CASSLRTSGRGNEQFF
>.|TRBJ2-7|.|TRBV11-2
TGTGCCAGCAGCTTACAGGGGATCAACTACGAGCAGTACTTC
CASSLQGINYEQYF
>.|TRBJ2-5|.|TRBV7-2
TGTGCCAGCAGCTTAGCGGTGGGTTCGGAGACCCAGTACTTC
CASSLAVGSETQYF
>.|TRBJ2-7|.|TRBV6-2/TRBV6-3
TGTGCCAGCAGTTACTCCGCGGCCGCACCTTACGAGCAGTACTTC
CASSYSAAAPYEQYF
>.|TRBJ1-5|.|TRBV7-2
TGTGCCAGCAGCTTATCCGCGACAGGAAATCAGCCCCAGCATTTT
CASSLSATGNQPQHF
>.|TRBJ1-4|.|TRBV4-3
TGCGCCAGCAGCCAAGAACTTCCCTACAGGGTGACTAATGAAAAACTGTTTTTT
CASSQELPYRVTNEKLFF
>few|TRBJ2-7|.|TRBV27
TGTGCCAGCAGTTTCGGTAGGGGCTACGAGCAGTACTTC
CASSFGRGYEQYF
>.|TRBJ2-1|.|TRBV5-1
TGCGCCAGCAGCTTGATACAGGACTACAATGAGCAGTTCTTC
CASSLIQDYNEQFF
>.|TRBJ1-2|.|TRBV11-2
TGTGCCAGCAGCTTAGAGGTCAGGGGCAAGTCGGGCACCTTC
CASSLEVRGKSGTF
>.|TRBJ1-6|TRBD1|TRBV19
TGTGCCAGTAGTAGGGACAGGGCGTATTCACCCCTCCACTTT
CASSRDRAYSPLHF
>.|TRBJ2-2|TRBD2|TRBV2
TGTGCCAGCAGGGAAGGGACTAGCGGAAGGGGGGAGCTGTTTTTT
CASREGTSGRGELFF
>.|TRBJ1-2|.|TRBV3-1/TRBV3-2
TGTGCCAGCAGCCAAGATAGCGGGCTTGGCTACACCTTC
CASSQDSGLGYTF
>.|TRBJ2-7|.|TRBV6-1
TGTGCCAGCAGTGAAAGGGGGGGCACTCCCTCCTACGAGCAGTACTTC
CASSERGGTPSYEQYF
>.|TRBJ1-2|.|TRBV9
TGTGCCAGCAGCGTAGAAGGGAACTATGGCTACACCTTC
CASSVEGNYGYTF
>.|TRBJ2-3|.|TRBV13
TGTGCCAGCAGCTTAGTGCGGGCAGCGAATACGCAGTATTTT
CASSLVRAANTQYF
>.|TRBJ1-1|.|TRBV4-1
TGCGCCAGCAGCCAAGGGCTAACCCTGATTAACACTGAAGCTTTCTTT
CASSQGLTLINTEAFF
>.|TRBJ2-3|TRBD2|TRBV2
TGTGCCAGCAGTGACTCGCGGGGGATCACAGATACGCAGTATTTT
CASSDSRGITDTQYF
>.|TRBJ2-7|TRBD1|TRBV7-6
TGTGCCAGCAGTCAAGGGACAGGGGGATCCTACGAGCAGTACTTC
CASSQGTGGSYEQYF
>.|TRBJ2-3|.|TRBV7-2
TGTGCCAGCACCCCTGGGACTCTCTTCACAGATACGCAGTATTTT
CASTPGTLFTDTQYF
>.|TRBJ2-7|.|TRBV18
TGTGCCAGCTCACGGGGTAGTTCCTACGAGCAGTACTTC
CASSRGSSYEQYF
>few|TRBJ1-3|.|TRBV30
TGTGCCTGGAGCAGGACCTCTGGAAACACCATATATTTT
CAWSRTSGNTIYF
>.|TRBJ2-5|TRBD2|TRBV5-8
TGTGCCAGCAGCTTGGGACTAGCGGGAGGGGGAGAGACCCAGTACTTC
CASSLGLAGGGETQYF
>.|TRBJ1-5|.|TRBV7-9
TGTGCCAGCAGCTTAGGCGCAGAACGAGGCAATCAGCCCCAGCATTTT
CASSLGAERGNQPQHF
>.|TRBJ1-3|TRBD1|TRBV6-1
TGTGCCAGCAGTGAAGCACTGACAGGGGGCTCTGGAAACACCATATATTTT
CASSEALTGGSGNTIYF
>.|TRBJ2-7|.|TRBV6-2/TRBV6-3
TGTGCCAGCAGTTACTCACGGGTTCGGTACGAGCAGTACTTC
CASSYSRVRYEQYF